This is a list of T cell receptor beta chains from one sample in a study of T cells after yellow fever vaccination. One entry per CDR3 protein results from TCRdb running MiXCR on the 5' RACE reads. The sample includes around 310,000 distinct CDR3 sequences, approximately 4.2% of them seen just once. Sample: PBMCs, taken 5 days after the yellow fever booster vaccination. The receptors were sampled from a man younger than 35 who received the YFV17D yellow fever vaccine. Each CDR3 is given with its conserved first and last residue. D genes are given only for firm matches. Rows give clone size only sometimes, using once, few, many, or a class for an expanded clone.

D gene: TRBD1; J gene: TRBJ1-1; V gene: TRBV18; clone size: .; CDR3 DNA: TGTGCCAGCTCCCAAACAGGGGGCGTGGACACTGAAGCTTTCTTT; CDR3 protein: CASSQTGGVDTEAFF
D gene: TRBD1; J gene: TRBJ2-3; V gene: TRBV3-1; clone size: .; CDR3 DNA: TGTGCCAGCATCCACTCTGGGACAGAAAGCACAGATACGCAGTATTTT; CDR3 protein: CASIHSGTESTDTQYF
D gene: .; J gene: TRBJ2-1; V gene: TRBV27; clone size: many; CDR3 DNA: TGTGCCAGCAGTCGAGGTAGCACGATCAATGAGCAGTTCTTC; CDR3 protein: CASSRGSTINEQFF
D gene: .; J gene: TRBJ1-2; V gene: TRBV6-1; clone size: .; CDR3 DNA: TGTGCCAGCAGTGAAGTAAGGGGTTCGGGCTATGGCTACACCTTC; CDR3 protein: CASSEVRGSGYGYTF
D gene: .; J gene: TRBJ2-7; V gene: TRBV5-1; clone size: many; CDR3 DNA: TGCGCCAGCAGCTTGCGTCCCCCCTACGAGCAGTACTTC; CDR3 protein: CASSLRPPYEQYF
D gene: TRBD2; J gene: TRBJ2-1; V gene: TRBV5-1; clone size: few; CDR3 DNA: TGCGCCAGCAGCCCGCTAGCGGGGGGTGGTCGGTGGAATGAGCAGTTCTTC; CDR3 protein: CASSPLAGGGRWNEQFF
D gene: TRBD1; J gene: TRBJ1-2; V gene: TRBV7-9; clone size: many; CDR3 DNA: TGTGCCAGCAGCCCGACAGGGGGTCCTCTCGGTGGCTACACCTTC; CDR3 protein: CASSPTGGPLGGYTF
D gene: TRBD2; J gene: TRBJ2-1; V gene: TRBV7-8; clone size: many; CDR3 DNA: TGTGCCAGCAGCTTAGGGACTAGCGGGGGGTCACATGAGCAGTTCTTC; CDR3 protein: CASSLGTSGGSHEQFF
D gene: TRBD1; J gene: TRBJ1-1; V gene: TRBV6-6; clone size: many; CDR3 DNA: TGTGCCAGCATCAACAGGGGGCCTAACACTGAAGCTTTCTTT; CDR3 protein: CASINRGPNTEAFF
D gene: TRBD1; J gene: TRBJ1-4; V gene: TRBV20-1; clone size: .; CDR3 DNA: TGCAGTGCTAGAGGAATGGGAGGGGGCGTAGGGTATTTT; CDR3 protein: CSARGMGGGVGYF
D gene: .; J gene: TRBJ1-2; V gene: TRBV7-2; clone size: many; CDR3 DNA: TGTGCCAGCAGCTTAGAGTATGAGGAGGGAGGCTACACCTTC; CDR3 protein: CASSLEYEEGGYTF
D gene: .; J gene: TRBJ1-1; V gene: TRBV28; clone size: .; CDR3 DNA: TGTGCCAGCAGTTTCCCGGACACTGAAGCTTTCTTT; CDR3 protein: CASSFPDTEAFF
D gene: TRBD1; J gene: TRBJ1-2; V gene: TRBV7-9; clone size: .; CDR3 DNA: TGTGCCAGCAGCTCCCGACAGGGGGTTAACTATGGCTACACCTTC; CDR3 protein: CASSSRQGVNYGYTF
D gene: TRBD1; J gene: TRBJ2-5; V gene: TRBV7-9; clone size: few; CDR3 DNA: TGTGCCAGCAGCGCACGGGGACAGTCACCGGCCCAGTACTTC; CDR3 protein: CASSARGQSPAQYF
D gene: TRBD1; J gene: TRBJ2-7; V gene: TRBV11-2; clone size: many; CDR3 DNA: TGTGCCAGCAGCTTAGCCGGGACAGGGGGGATCTACGAGCAGTACTTC; CDR3 protein: CASSLAGTGGIYEQYF
D gene: TRBD2; J gene: TRBJ2-1; V gene: TRBV5-4; clone size: .; CDR3 DNA: TGTGCCAGCAGCTCCACTGGGGCGGGGGGGCCCCATGAGCAGTTCTTC; CDR3 protein: CASSSTGAGGPHEQFF
D gene: .; J gene: TRBJ2-5; V gene: TRBV12-3/TRBV12-4; clone size: few; CDR3 DNA: TGTGCCAGCAGTGTCTGGGAGACCCAGTACTTC; CDR3 protein: CASSVWETQYF
D gene: .; J gene: TRBJ2-2; V gene: TRBV6-5; clone size: few; CDR3 DNA: TGTGCCAGCAGGGCAACAGGATCCGGGGAGCTGTTTTTT; CDR3 protein: CASRATGSGELFF
D gene: .; J gene: TRBJ1-2; V gene: TRBV3-1; clone size: many; CDR3 DNA: TGTGCCAGCAGCCAAGATGCGGGGTCCTATGGCTACACCTTC; CDR3 protein: CASSQDAGSYGYTF
D gene: .; J gene: TRBJ2-5; V gene: TRBV30; clone size: few; CDR3 DNA: TGTGCCTGGGCCGGGACTTCTAAAGAGACCCAGTACTTC; CDR3 protein: CAWAGTSKETQYF
D gene: TRBD2; J gene: TRBJ2-3; V gene: TRBV7-8; clone size: .; CDR3 DNA: TGTGCCAGCACCAGACTAGCGGGGACAGATACGCAGTATTTT; CDR3 protein: CASTRLAGTDTQYF
D gene: .; J gene: TRBJ2-3; V gene: TRBV6-2/TRBV6-3; clone size: many; CDR3 DNA: TGTGCCAGCAAGGCGTATGCAGATACGCAGTATTTT; CDR3 protein: CASKAYADTQYF
D gene: .; J gene: TRBJ2-1; V gene: TRBV5-4; clone size: .; CDR3 DNA: TGTGCCAGCAGCTTGGGGGGGCTAGCGGTTGATGAGCAGTTCTTC; CDR3 protein: CASSLGGLAVDEQFF
D gene: .; J gene: TRBJ2-2; V gene: TRBV9; clone size: many; CDR3 DNA: TGTGCCAGCAGCGTAGGGTTAACCGGGGAGCTGTTTTTT; CDR3 protein: CASSVGLTGELFF
D gene: TRBD2; J gene: TRBJ2-1; V gene: TRBV11-2; clone size: few; CDR3 DNA: TGTGCCAGCAGCGTGGTCGGGGGGTTGTCCTACAATGAGCAGTTCTTC; CDR3 protein: CASSVVGGLSYNEQFF
D gene: TRBD1; J gene: TRBJ2-1; V gene: TRBV7-3; clone size: few; CDR3 DNA: TGTGCCAGCAGCTTTAACAGGGGGCCCAATGAGCAGTTCTTC; CDR3 protein: CASSFNRGPNEQFF
D gene: TRBD1; J gene: TRBJ2-5; V gene: TRBV7-2; clone size: many; CDR3 DNA: TGTGCCAGCAGCAAAACAGGGGGACCACAGACCCAGTACTTC; CDR3 protein: CASSKTGGPQTQYF
D gene: .; J gene: TRBJ1-1; V gene: TRBV5-4; clone size: many; CDR3 DNA: TGTGCCAGCAGCTTGAAATTAGGGAACACTGAAGCTTTCTTT; CDR3 protein: CASSLKLGNTEAFF
D gene: .; J gene: TRBJ1-2; V gene: TRBV6-2/TRBV6-3; clone size: few; CDR3 DNA: TGTGCCATCGCCGAGACCTATGGCTACACCTTC; CDR3 protein: CAIAETYGYTF
D gene: TRBD1; J gene: TRBJ1-2; V gene: TRBV3-1; clone size: .; CDR3 DNA: TGTGCCAGCAGCCAAGACTGGACAGGGGACAGCTATGGCTACACCTTC; CDR3 protein: CASSQDWTGDSYGYTF
D gene: .; J gene: TRBJ1-5; V gene: TRBV10-3; clone size: few; CDR3 DNA: TGTGCCATCAGTGCTGAGAATAGCAATCAGCCCCAGCATTTT; CDR3 protein: CAISAENSNQPQHF
D gene: .; J gene: TRBJ1-2; V gene: TRBV10-3; clone size: few; CDR3 DNA: TGTGCCATCAGTGAGTGGGGCGTGGAGGGTCGTGGCTACACCTTC; CDR3 protein: CAISEWGVEGRGYTF
D gene: .; J gene: TRBJ1-3; V gene: TRBV7-2; clone size: many; CDR3 DNA: TGTGCCAGCGTGGTGGCTCCTGGAAACACCATATATTTT; CDR3 protein: CASVVAPGNTIYF
D gene: .; J gene: TRBJ2-1; V gene: TRBV7-7; clone size: few; CDR3 DNA: TGTGCTAGCAGCCAAGCCTCGGGGGTAGGCGAGCAGTTCTTC; CDR3 protein: CASSQASGVGEQFF
D gene: .; J gene: TRBJ2-2; V gene: TRBV6-1; clone size: many; CDR3 DNA: TGTGCCAGCAGTGAAGTCAACACCGGGGAGCTGTTTTTT; CDR3 protein: CASSEVNTGELFF
D gene: TRBD1; J gene: TRBJ2-2; V gene: TRBV27; clone size: few; CDR3 DNA: TGTGCCAGCGGTCGGACAGGGCTGAGCACCGGGGAGCTGTTTTTT; CDR3 protein: CASGRTGLSTGELFF
D gene: TRBD2; J gene: TRBJ2-7; V gene: TRBV7-2; clone size: many; CDR3 DNA: TGTGCCAGCAGCTTTAGCGGGGGGGCGGATGAGCAGTACTTC; CDR3 protein: CASSFSGGADEQYF
D gene: TRBD2; J gene: TRBJ2-2; V gene: TRBV7-6; clone size: many; CDR3 DNA: TGTGCCAGCAGCTCAACGACTAGCGGGGGGGCGACCGGGGAGCTGTTTTTT; CDR3 protein: CASSSTTSGGATGELFF
D gene: .; J gene: TRBJ1-2; V gene: TRBV10-2; clone size: few; CDR3 DNA: TGCGCCAGCAGTGAGTGGCTCGGGGATTATGGCTACACCTTC; CDR3 protein: CASSEWLGDYGYTF
D gene: .; J gene: TRBJ1-5; V gene: TRBV6-5; clone size: many; CDR3 DNA: TGTGCCAGCAGGTCGGCCTCAAGAGGCAATCAGCCCCAGCATTTT; CDR3 protein: CASRSASRGNQPQHF
D gene: .; J gene: TRBJ2-7; V gene: TRBV27; clone size: few; CDR3 DNA: TGTGCCAGCACCGCGAAGGGGACACTATCCTCCTACGAGCAGTACTTC; CDR3 protein: CASTAKGTLSSYEQYF
D gene: .; J gene: TRBJ2-7; V gene: TRBV7-2; clone size: few; CDR3 DNA: TGTGCCAGCGAGGCGGGGGCTCGCGAGCAGTACTTC; CDR3 protein: CASEAGAREQYF
D gene: .; J gene: TRBJ2-3; V gene: TRBV5-4; clone size: .; CDR3 DNA: TGTGCCAGCAGCTTGGGTAGCGTCACAGATACGCAGTATTTT; CDR3 protein: CASSLGSVTDTQYF
D gene: .; J gene: TRBJ1-1; V gene: TRBV15; clone size: .; CDR3 DNA: TGTGCCACCGCGGGGGAAACTTTGACTGAAGCTTTCTTT; CDR3 protein: CATAGETLTEAFF
D gene: TRBD1; J gene: TRBJ2-4; V gene: TRBV5-1; clone size: many; CDR3 DNA: TGCGCCAGCACAACCGGGACAGGGGGCAACATTCAGTACTTC; CDR3 protein: CASTTGTGGNIQYF
D gene: .; J gene: TRBJ1-2; V gene: TRBV5-4; clone size: .; CDR3 DNA: TGTGCCAGCAGCCCGGAGGTCCTGAACTATGGCTACACCTTC; CDR3 protein: CASSPEVLNYGYTF
D gene: .; J gene: TRBJ2-7; V gene: TRBV15; clone size: few; CDR3 DNA: TGTGCCACCAGGGGGACAGCGCGGGGCCACGAGCAGTACTTC; CDR3 protein: CATRGTARGHEQYF
D gene: TRBD1; J gene: TRBJ2-5; V gene: TRBV5-1; clone size: many; CDR3 DNA: TGCGCCAGCAGCTTGCCTACAGGGGCACAAGAGACCCAGTACTTC; CDR3 protein: CASSLPTGAQETQYF
D gene: TRBD1; J gene: TRBJ2-7; V gene: TRBV25-1; clone size: many; CDR3 DNA: TGTGCCAGCAGCCGGGACAGGGGTCAAGACGAGCAGTACTTC; CDR3 protein: CASSRDRGQDEQYF
D gene: .; J gene: TRBJ2-2; V gene: TRBV7-6; clone size: many; CDR3 DNA: TGCGCCAGCAGCTTGGTCGGGGACACCGGGGAGCTGTTTTTT; CDR3 protein: CASSLVGDTGELFF
D gene: .; J gene: TRBJ1-1; V gene: TRBV7-2; clone size: .; CDR3 DNA: TGTGCCAGCAGCTGGACCACAGGGAGTGGACTGGCTTTCTTT; CDR3 protein: CASSWTTGSGLAFF
D gene: .; J gene: TRBJ1-2; V gene: TRBV4-3; clone size: many; CDR3 DNA: TGCGCCAGCAGCCAAGATTGGGGGCACTATGGCTACACCTTC; CDR3 protein: CASSQDWGHYGYTF
D gene: TRBD2; J gene: TRBJ2-1; V gene: TRBV7-2; clone size: many; CDR3 DNA: TGTGCCAGCAGCTGGACTAGCGTTGAGCAGTTCTTC; CDR3 protein: CASSWTSVEQFF
D gene: TRBD1; J gene: TRBJ1-4; V gene: TRBV9; clone size: few; CDR3 DNA: TGTGCCAGCGGATCAGGGGGCGGTGAAAAACTGTTTTTT; CDR3 protein: CASGSGGGEKLFF
D gene: .; J gene: TRBJ1-2; V gene: TRBV6-5; clone size: few; CDR3 DNA: TGTGCCAGCAGCTCCTCCCTATCAGGCAACTATGGCTACACCTTC; CDR3 protein: CASSSSLSGNYGYTF